This T cell receptor beta chain derives from a study of T cell clonality in common variable immunodeficiency. Whole-study results and caveats: What drives increased CVID clonality needs T cell subpopulation sequencing. In common variable immunodeficiency, TCR beta chains reportedly carried fewer deletions and N-nucleotide insertions.

TCRdb's table, derived via immunoSEQ multiplex PCR, lists solely in-frame clones and lacks some. The sample includes some 16,000 clones, none of them occurring once. The ends lost 5 bases at V and 5 bases at J; junction bases unmatched: 10. Germline loops: CDR1 GTSNPN, CDR2 SVGIG (reference sequence). This CDR3 has 15 amino acids. As for this clone: Its antigen remains unidentified. The observed sequence ends 3 residues before the CDR3 terminus, with the missing tail filled in from the germline J gene.

The CVID group had roughly 16 females and 25 to 30 males, mean age 40. Caucasian heritage predominated among both patients and controls. CVID subjects had received replacement immunoglobulin for at least one year. The chain combines TRBV30 with TRBJ2-1; 9 nucleotides match TRBD1. This sequence originates from a human donor with common variable immunodeficiency. The sample taken for sequencing was peripheral blood mononuclear cells. The CDR3: CAWSFGTGLHNEQFF. The CDR3 bases that were read are TGTGCCTGGTCTTTCGGGACAGGGCTCCACAATGAG.